The rows below give T cell receptor beta chains drawn from one sample of a study of blood T cell repertoires in COVID-19. Produced via immunoSEQ multiplex PCR; TCRdb's table is partial and in-frame only. The sample includes 65,000 to 85,000 clones, more than 60% of them seen just once. Material: peripheral blood. These receptors came from a human donor in a cohort sampled during active COVID-19. Both conserved end residues are part of each CDR3. D genes are given only for firm matches. Expanded clones get a size class; other rows say once, few or many, or leave the size out.

CDR3 protein: CASSTGSSSSYEQYF
CDR3 DNA: TGTGCCAGCAGTACCGGGTCCTCAAGCTCCTACGAGCAGTACTTC
V gene: TRBV6-5
CDR3 length: 15
D gene: NA
J gene: TRBJ2-7
clone size: few

CDR3 protein: CATSAAAINYGYTF
CDR3 DNA: TGTGCCACCAGTGCGGCAGCGATAAACTATGGCTACACCTTC
V gene: TRBV24-1
CDR3 length: 14
D gene: NA
J gene: TRBJ1-2
clone size: few

CDR3 protein: CASILAAGGVAGELFF
CDR3 DNA: NA
V gene: TRBV19
CDR3 length: 16
D gene: NA
J gene: TRBJ2-2
clone size: NA

CDR3 protein: CASEGPSKSSYNSPLHF
CDR3 DNA: TGTGCCAGTGAGGGCCCTTCAAAGAGCTCCTATAATTCACCCCTCCACTTT
V gene: TRBV5-5
CDR3 length: 17
D gene: NA
J gene: TRBJ1-6
clone size: NA

CDR3 protein: CASSGKTGGWSPLHF
CDR3 DNA: TGTGCCAGCAGCGGTAAAACAGGGGGCTGGTCACCCCTCCACTTT
V gene: TRBV2
CDR3 length: 15
D gene: TRBD1
J gene: TRBJ1-6
clone size: NA

CDR3 protein: CASSSGVHQPQHF
CDR3 DNA: TGTGCCAGCAGCTCAGGGGTGCATCAGCCCCAGCATTTT
V gene: TRBV11-3
CDR3 length: 13
D gene: NA
J gene: TRBJ1-5
clone size: medium-sized

CDR3 protein: CASSLRRQGGTDTQYF
CDR3 DNA: TGTGCCAGCAGCTTGAGGCGGCAGGGGGGCACAGATACGCAGTATTTT
V gene: TRBV5-4
CDR3 length: 16
D gene: TRBD1
J gene: TRBJ2-3
clone size: once

CDR3 protein: CASSRKGQGFTGELFF
CDR3 DNA: TGTGCCAGTAGTCGTAAGGGACAGGGGTTCACCGGGGAGCTGTTTTTT
V gene: TRBV19
CDR3 length: 16
D gene: TRBD1
J gene: TRBJ2-2
clone size: NA

CDR3 protein: CSVSDRAGGYTF
CDR3 DNA: TGCAGCGTTTCGGACAGGGCGGGTGGCTACACCTTC
V gene: TRBV29-1
CDR3 length: 12
D gene: TRBD1
J gene: TRBJ1-2
clone size: NA

CDR3 protein: CASSVGLGAVDTQYF
CDR3 DNA: TGTGCCAGCAGCGTAGGTCTGGGTGCGGTGGATACGCAGTATTTT
V gene: TRBV9
CDR3 length: 15
D gene: NA
J gene: TRBJ2-3
clone size: once

CDR3 protein: CASSPYAGGLVDTQYF
CDR3 DNA: TGTGCCAGCAGCCCCTACGCGGGGGGGCTGGTAGATACGCAGTATTTT
V gene: TRBV3-1/TRBV3-2
CDR3 length: 16
D gene: TRBD2
J gene: TRBJ2-3
clone size: few

CDR3 protein: CATREGPSLSGANVLTF
CDR3 DNA: TGTGCCACCCGGGAGGGGCCTAGCCTCTCTGGGGCCAACGTCCTGACTTTC
V gene: TRBV19
CDR3 length: 17
D gene: TRBD2
J gene: TRBJ2-6
clone size: NA

CDR3 protein: CASIDREETQYF
CDR3 DNA: TGTGCCAGCATCGACAGGGAAGAGACCCAGTACTTC
V gene: TRBV2
CDR3 length: 12
D gene: TRBD1
J gene: TRBJ2-5
clone size: NA

CDR3 protein: CASSQVSLAVSYNEQFF
CDR3 DNA: TGCGCCAGCAGCCAAGTCAGCCTAGCGGTGTCCTACAATGAGCAGTTCTTC
V gene: TRBV4-3
CDR3 length: 17
D gene: TRBD2
J gene: TRBJ2-1
clone size: NA

CDR3 protein: CASSSTGFDGYTF
CDR3 DNA: TGTGCCAGCAGTTCCACAGGGTTCGACGGCTACACCTTC
V gene: TRBV6-5
CDR3 length: 13
D gene: NA
J gene: TRBJ1-2
clone size: NA

CDR3 protein: CSVEMRFPRYEQYF
CDR3 DNA: TGCAGCGTTGAAATGCGCTTCCCTCGGTACGAGCAGTACTTC
V gene: TRBV29-1
CDR3 length: 14
D gene: NA
J gene: TRBJ2-7
clone size: many

CDR3 protein: CATFDTAMNTEAFF
CDR3 DNA: TGTGCCACTTTTGACACCGCTATGAACACTGAAGCTTTCTTT
V gene: TRBV6-5
CDR3 length: 14
D gene: NA
J gene: TRBJ1-1
clone size: NA

CDR3 protein: CASSSEGGVAFF
CDR3 DNA: TGTGCCAGCAGTTCCGAGGGGGGGGTGGCTTTCTTT
V gene: TRBV28
CDR3 length: 12
D gene: NA
J gene: TRBJ1-1
clone size: NA

CDR3 protein: CASSEGTSGGASIETQYF
CDR3 DNA: TGTGCCAGCAGCGAGGGGACTAGCGGGGGGGCGAGTATCGAGACCCAGTACTTC
V gene: TRBV9
CDR3 length: 18
D gene: TRBD2
J gene: TRBJ2-5
clone size: NA

CDR3 protein: CAWTVAGANVLTF
CDR3 DNA: TGTGCCTGGACAGTAGCCGGGGCCAACGTCCTGACTTTC
V gene: TRBV30
CDR3 length: 13
D gene: NA
J gene: TRBJ2-6
clone size: NA

CDR3 protein: CASSPGGRNTGELFF
CDR3 DNA: TGTGCCAGCAGCCCTGGGGGGAGGAACACCGGGGAGCTGTTTTTT
V gene: TRBV7-3
CDR3 length: 15
D gene: NA
J gene: TRBJ2-2
clone size: NA

CDR3 protein: CASSLFRTGRNYGYTF
CDR3 DNA: TGTGCCAGCAGCTTATTTCGGACAGGCCGTAACTATGGCTACACCTTC
V gene: TRBV11-2
CDR3 length: 16
D gene: TRBD1
J gene: TRBJ1-2
clone size: NA

CDR3 protein: CASSHPWGLDSLNSPLHF
CDR3 DNA: TGTGCCAGCAGCCATCCTTGGGGTTTGGACTCCCTCAATTCACCCCTCCACTTT
V gene: TRBV11-2
CDR3 length: 18
D gene: NA
J gene: TRBJ1-6
clone size: NA

CDR3 protein: CASSEPGSGQPQHF
CDR3 DNA: TGTGCCAGCAGTGAACCGGGATCCGGTCAGCCCCAGCATTTT
V gene: TRBV2
CDR3 length: 14
D gene: NA
J gene: TRBJ1-5
clone size: NA

CDR3 protein: CASRTARQGLDEQFF
CDR3 DNA: TGTGCCAGCAGGACAGCAAGGCAGGGCCTAGATGAGCAGTTCTTC
V gene: TRBV5-4
CDR3 length: 15
D gene: NA
J gene: TRBJ2-1
clone size: NA

CDR3 protein: CASSAGRGGNTIYF
CDR3 DNA: TGTGCCAGCAGCGCGGGGAGGGGAGGAAACACCATATATTTT
V gene: TRBV7-6
CDR3 length: 14
D gene: NA
J gene: TRBJ1-3
clone size: once

CDR3 protein: CASSITWGHNEQFF
CDR3 DNA: TGTGCCAGCAGCATCACCTGGGGCCACAATGAGCAGTTCTTC
V gene: TRBV7-2
CDR3 length: 14
D gene: NA
J gene: TRBJ2-1
clone size: many

CDR3 protein: CASTTGDGYTF
CDR3 DNA: TGTGCCAGCACCACGGGGGACGGCTACACCTTC
V gene: TRBV6-6
CDR3 length: 11
D gene: NA
J gene: TRBJ1-2
clone size: NA

CDR3 protein: CASSQMTERAFF
CDR3 DNA: TGTGCCAGCAGCCAGATGACAGAGAGAGCTTTCTTT
V gene: TRBV3-1/TRBV3-2
CDR3 length: 12
D gene: NA
J gene: TRBJ1-1
clone size: NA

CDR3 protein: CASTPNTGESSGNTIYF
CDR3 DNA: TGTGCCAGTACCCCGAATACAGGGGAAAGCTCTGGAAACACCATATATTTT
V gene: TRBV19
CDR3 length: 17
D gene: TRBD1
J gene: TRBJ1-3
clone size: NA

CDR3 protein: CASSHRQGSNTEAFF
CDR3 DNA: TGTGCCAGCAGCCACCGCCAGGGCTCGAACACTGAAGCTTTCTTT
V gene: TRBV5-4
CDR3 length: 15
D gene: NA
J gene: TRBJ1-1
clone size: NA

CDR3 protein: CASSFQGAVDGYTF
CDR3 DNA: TGTGCCAGCAGTTTTCAGGGGGCGGTAGATGGCTACACCTTC
V gene: TRBV27
CDR3 length: 14
D gene: TRBD1
J gene: TRBJ1-2
clone size: NA

CDR3 protein: CASSQVDYTATDTQYF
CDR3 DNA: TGCGCCAGCAGCCAAGTGGACTACACCGCCACAGATACGCAGTATTTT
V gene: TRBV4-1
CDR3 length: 16
D gene: NA
J gene: TRBJ2-3
clone size: NA

CDR3 protein: CASSAPRTSGRFHNEQFF
CDR3 DNA: TGTGCCAGCTCAGCCCCGCGGACTAGCGGGAGATTCCACAATGAGCAGTTCTTC
V gene: TRBV18
CDR3 length: 18
D gene: TRBD2
J gene: TRBJ2-1
clone size: NA

CDR3 protein: CASSETGALYQETQYF
CDR3 DNA: TGTGCCAGCAGTGAGACAGGGGCCCTGTACCAAGAGACCCAGTACTTC
V gene: TRBV6-1
CDR3 length: 16
D gene: TRBD1
J gene: TRBJ2-5
clone size: NA

CDR3 protein: CASSGGGTVQETQYF
CDR3 DNA: TGTGCCAGTAGTGGTGGGGGGACAGTCCAAGAGACCCAGTACTTC
V gene: TRBV19
CDR3 length: 15
D gene: NA
J gene: TRBJ2-5
clone size: NA

CDR3 protein: CASSVEAHNEQFF
CDR3 DNA: TGTGCCAGCAGTGTGGAGGCCCACAATGAGCAGTTCTTC
V gene: TRBV6-4
CDR3 length: 13
D gene: NA
J gene: TRBJ2-1
clone size: NA

CDR3 protein: CASSLGTPNTEAFF
CDR3 DNA: TGTGCCAGCAGCTTAGGGACTCCGAACACTGAAGCTTTCTTT
V gene: TRBV11-2
CDR3 length: 14
D gene: NA
J gene: TRBJ1-1
clone size: NA

CDR3 protein: CATSGAGTPQHF
CDR3 DNA: TGTGCCACCAGTGGGGCCGGGACACCCCAGCATTTT
V gene: TRBV24-1
CDR3 length: 12
D gene: NA
J gene: TRBJ1-5
clone size: NA

CDR3 protein: CSAGGTSGQETQYF
CDR3 DNA: TGCAGTGCTGGTGGGACTAGCGGACAAGAGACCCAGTACTTC
V gene: TRBV20-1
CDR3 length: 14
D gene: TRBD2
J gene: TRBJ2-5
clone size: NA